This T cell receptor beta chain derives from a study of cytomegalovirus exposure and HLA in healthy donors. Study-level background: The same platform was used for the 110 or so validation repertoires and the 650 to 800 first-cohort repertoires, a later analysis reported.

Whole-study findings and limits: Specificity for CMV antigens was confirmed in vitro for three of the CMV-associated chains. Subsequent analysis revealed that first-cohort TCR clusters tended to co-occur in the roughly 120 validation repertoires. Cytomegalovirus-associated TCR beta chains were listed, numbering 164.

CDR1 is SNHLY, CDR2 FYNNEI, per germline. Trimming removed 4 bases from V and 4 bases from J, with 14 bases in between. This CDR3 is built from 15 residues. Comment on this clone: No antigen is known for it.

Profiled with immunoSEQ multiplex PCR; TCRdb holds only in-frame clones, not every one. In the table there are over 100,000 clones, about 90% of which are singletons. The receptor was derived from a woman aged 18-35 years in good health and CMV-seronegative. Sequencing used PBMCs. The chain uses TRBV2 and TRBJ2-1, with a possible D match to TRBD2 (5 bases). In DNA, the CDR3 is TGTGCCAGCAGTGCCCTAGCTGGGGATTACAATGAGCAGTTCTTC. Protein sequence: CASSALAGDYNEQFF.